This T cell receptor beta chain was recorded in a study of cytomegalovirus exposure and HLA in healthy donors. Study as a whole: Assignment to the Caucasian-associated ancestry cluster applied to more than 75% of the approximately 400 genotyped donors.

Primers: 60 Vbeta forward and 13 Jbeta reverse. Only in-frame clones appear in the TCRdb table, and some are missing; sequencing was by immunoSEQ multiplex PCR. The profile covers 200,000 to 250,000 clones, with 70% to 80% appearing a single time and approximately 2.6% taken by the ten largest. This clone was detected once. The V and J ends lost 10 bases and 6 bases respectively, with 23 bases between them. Germline values: CDR1 SGHDT, CDR2 YYEEEE. The length of the CDR3 is 15 residues. The sample taken for sequencing was PBMCs. This chain links TRBV5-6 with TRBJ1-5, with unresolved D. The origin of this receptor is a woman aged 55-75 years in good health and CMV-seropositive. In nucleotides, the CDR3 is TGTGCCGGCACCAGAAGGGATGGGGAGGGTCAGCCCCAGCATTTT. It codes for CAGTRRDGEGQPQHF.